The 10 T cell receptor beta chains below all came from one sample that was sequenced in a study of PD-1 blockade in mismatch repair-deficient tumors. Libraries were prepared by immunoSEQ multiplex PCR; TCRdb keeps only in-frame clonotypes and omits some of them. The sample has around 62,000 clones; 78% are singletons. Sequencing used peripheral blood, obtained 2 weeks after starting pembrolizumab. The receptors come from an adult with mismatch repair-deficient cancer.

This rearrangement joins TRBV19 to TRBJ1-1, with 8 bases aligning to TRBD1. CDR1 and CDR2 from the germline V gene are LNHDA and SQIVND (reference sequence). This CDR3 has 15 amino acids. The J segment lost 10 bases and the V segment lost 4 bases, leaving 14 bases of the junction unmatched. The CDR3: CASSTTQGARSAAFF. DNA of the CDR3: TGTGCCAGTAGTACCACCCAGGGGGCGCGGTCTGCAGCTTTCTTT.

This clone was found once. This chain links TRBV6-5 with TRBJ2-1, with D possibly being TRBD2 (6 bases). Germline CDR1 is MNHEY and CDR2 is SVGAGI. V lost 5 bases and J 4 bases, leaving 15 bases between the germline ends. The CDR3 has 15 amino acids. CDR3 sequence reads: CASSTRPAGYNEQFF. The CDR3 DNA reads TGTGCCAGCAGTACCCGACCTGCGGGATACAATGAGCAGTTCTTC.

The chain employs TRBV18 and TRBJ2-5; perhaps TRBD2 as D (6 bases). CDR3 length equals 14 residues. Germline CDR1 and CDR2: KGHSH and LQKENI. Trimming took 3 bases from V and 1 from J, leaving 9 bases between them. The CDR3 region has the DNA TGTGCCAGCTCACCCGTGGGACTCCAAGAGACCCAGTACTTC. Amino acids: CASSPVGLQETQYF.

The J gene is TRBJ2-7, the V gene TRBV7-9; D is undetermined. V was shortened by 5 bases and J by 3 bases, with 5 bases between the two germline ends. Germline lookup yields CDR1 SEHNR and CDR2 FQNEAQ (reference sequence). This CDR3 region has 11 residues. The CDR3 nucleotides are TGTGCCAGCAGCGTGAACTACGAGCAGTACTTC. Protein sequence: CASSVNYEQYF. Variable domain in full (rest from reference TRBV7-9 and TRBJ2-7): DTGVSQNPRHKITKRGQNVTFRCDPISEHNRLYWYRQTLGQGPEFLTYFQNEAQLEKSRLLSDRFSAERPKGSFSTLEIQRTEQGDSAMYLCASSVNYEQYFGPGTRLTVT.

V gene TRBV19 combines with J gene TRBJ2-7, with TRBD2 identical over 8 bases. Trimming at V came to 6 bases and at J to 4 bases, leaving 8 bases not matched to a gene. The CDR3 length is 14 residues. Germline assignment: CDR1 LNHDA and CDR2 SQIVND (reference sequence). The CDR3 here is CASSLRAGGYEQYF. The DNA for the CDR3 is TGTGCCAGTAGCCTCCGTGCGGGAGGTTACGAGCAGTACTTC.

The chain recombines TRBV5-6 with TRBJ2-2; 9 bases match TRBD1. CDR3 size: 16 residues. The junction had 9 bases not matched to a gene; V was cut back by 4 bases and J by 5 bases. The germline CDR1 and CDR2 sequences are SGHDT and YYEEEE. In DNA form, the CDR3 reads TGTGCCAGCAGCCCCGTCGACAGGGGGAGTACCGGGGAGCTGTTTTTT. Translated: CASSPVDRGSTGELFF.

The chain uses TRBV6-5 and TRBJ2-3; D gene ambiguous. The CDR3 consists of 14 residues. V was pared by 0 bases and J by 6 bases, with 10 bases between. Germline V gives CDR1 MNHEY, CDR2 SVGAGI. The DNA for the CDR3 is TGTGCCAGCAGTTACTCTGGGGTCGGGGATACGCAGTATTTT. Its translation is CASSYSGVGDTQYF.

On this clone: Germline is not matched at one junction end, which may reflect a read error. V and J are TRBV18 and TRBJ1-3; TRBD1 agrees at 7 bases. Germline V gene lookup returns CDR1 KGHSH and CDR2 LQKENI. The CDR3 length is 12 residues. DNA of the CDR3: TGTGCCAGCTCAAATACGGGACGGGACAGAGATTTT. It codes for CASSNTGRDRDF.

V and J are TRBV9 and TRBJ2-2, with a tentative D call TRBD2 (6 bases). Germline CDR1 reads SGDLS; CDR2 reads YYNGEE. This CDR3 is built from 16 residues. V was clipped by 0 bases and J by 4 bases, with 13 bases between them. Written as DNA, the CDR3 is TGTGCCAGCAGCGTAGAGATCGGGAGCGGCACCGGGGAGCTGTTTTTT. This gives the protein CASSVEIGSGTGELFF.

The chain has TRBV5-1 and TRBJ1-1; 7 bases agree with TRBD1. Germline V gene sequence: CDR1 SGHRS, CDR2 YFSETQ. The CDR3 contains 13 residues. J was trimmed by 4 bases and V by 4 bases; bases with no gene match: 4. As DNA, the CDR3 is TGCGCCAGCAGCCCAGGGGGTGGCACTGAAGCTTTCTTT. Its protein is CASSPGGGTEAFF. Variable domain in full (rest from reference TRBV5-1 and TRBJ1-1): KAGVTQTPRYLIKTRGQQVTLSCSPISGHRSVSWYQQTPGQGLQFLFEYFSETQRNKGNFPGRFSGRQFSNSRSEMNVSTLELGDSALYLCASSPGGGTEAFFGQGTRLTVV.